Detailed here is one T cell receptor (beta chain). These data come from a study of blood T cell repertoires in COVID-19. Sequenced by immunoSEQ multiplex PCR; TCRdb stores in-frame clones only, minus some. The table lists about 140,000 clones, 88% of them singletons. This CDR3 spans 14 amino acids. V was clipped by 2 bases and J by 5 bases; unmatched bases: 6. Germline V CDR1 and CDR2: ENHRY, SYGVKD. The TCR comes from a human donor in a cohort sampled during active COVID-19. The sequenced material came from peripheral blood. The rearrangement links TRBV10-3 to TRBJ2-7; 7 bases fit TRBD1. CDR3 bases: TGTGCCATCAGTGAGGCAGGGGGAAGCAACGAGCAGTACTTC. Its protein product is CAISEAGGSNEQYF.